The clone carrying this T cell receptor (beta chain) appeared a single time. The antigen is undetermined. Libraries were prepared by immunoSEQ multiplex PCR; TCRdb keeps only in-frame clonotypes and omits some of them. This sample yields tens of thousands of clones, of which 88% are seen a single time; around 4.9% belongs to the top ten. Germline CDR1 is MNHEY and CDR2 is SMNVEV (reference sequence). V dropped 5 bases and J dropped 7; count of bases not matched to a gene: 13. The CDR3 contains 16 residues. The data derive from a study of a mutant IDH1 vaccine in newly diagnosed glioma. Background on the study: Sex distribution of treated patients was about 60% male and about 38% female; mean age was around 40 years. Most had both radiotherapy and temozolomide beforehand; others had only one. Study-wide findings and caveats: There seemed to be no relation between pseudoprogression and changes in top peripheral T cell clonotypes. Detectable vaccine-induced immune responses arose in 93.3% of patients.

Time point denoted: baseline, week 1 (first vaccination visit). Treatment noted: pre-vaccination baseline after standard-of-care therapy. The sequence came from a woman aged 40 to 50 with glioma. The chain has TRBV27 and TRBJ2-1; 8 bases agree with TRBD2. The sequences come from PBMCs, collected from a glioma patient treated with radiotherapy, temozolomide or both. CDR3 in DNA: TGTGCCAGCAGTACACCTCTAGCGGGTCCTTGGAATGAGCAGTTCTTC. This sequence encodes CASSTPLAGPWNEQFF.